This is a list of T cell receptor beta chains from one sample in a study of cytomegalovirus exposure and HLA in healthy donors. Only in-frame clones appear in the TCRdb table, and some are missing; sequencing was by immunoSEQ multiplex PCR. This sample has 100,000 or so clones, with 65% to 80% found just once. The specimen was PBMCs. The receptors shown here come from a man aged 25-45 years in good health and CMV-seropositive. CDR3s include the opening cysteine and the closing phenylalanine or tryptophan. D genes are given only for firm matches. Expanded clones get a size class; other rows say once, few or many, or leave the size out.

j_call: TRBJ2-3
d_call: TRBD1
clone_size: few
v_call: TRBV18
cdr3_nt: TGTGCCAGCTCCCGCATCAAAGCCACAGGGGAGTCTGGCACAGATACGCAGTATTTT
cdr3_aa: CASSRIKATGESGTDTQYF

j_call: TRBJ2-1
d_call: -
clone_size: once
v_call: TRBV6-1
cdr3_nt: TGTGCCAGCAGTGAAGTGAGGGTCACCTACAATGAGCAGTTCTTC
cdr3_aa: CASSEVRVTYNEQFF

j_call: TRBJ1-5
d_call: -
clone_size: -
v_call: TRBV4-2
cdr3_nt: TGTGCCAGCAGCCAAGGCGGTAGCAATCAGCCCCAGCATTTT
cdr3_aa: CASSQGGSNQPQHF

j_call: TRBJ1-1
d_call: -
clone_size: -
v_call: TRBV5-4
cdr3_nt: TGTGCCAGCGCTCTGCCAGTGTACACTGAAGCTTTCTTT
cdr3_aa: CASALPVYTEAFF

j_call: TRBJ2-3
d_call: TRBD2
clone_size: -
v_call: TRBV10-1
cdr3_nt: TGCGCCAGCAGTGGGACTAGCGGGGGTACTAGCACAGATACGCAGTATTTT
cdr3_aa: CASSGTSGGTSTDTQYF

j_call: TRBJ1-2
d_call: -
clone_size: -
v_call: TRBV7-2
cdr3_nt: TGTGCCAGCAGCTACATGAGGGATGGCTACACCTTC
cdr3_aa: CASSYMRDGYTF

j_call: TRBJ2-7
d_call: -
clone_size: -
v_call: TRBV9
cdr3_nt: TGTGCCAGCAGCGCGACTACAGGGCCTCGGGGCGAGCAGTACTTC
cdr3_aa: CASSATTGPRGEQYF

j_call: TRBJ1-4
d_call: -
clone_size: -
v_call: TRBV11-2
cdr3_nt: TGTGCCAGCAGCTCCAGGGTATCTAATGAAAAACTGTTTTTT
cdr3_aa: CASSSRVSNEKLFF

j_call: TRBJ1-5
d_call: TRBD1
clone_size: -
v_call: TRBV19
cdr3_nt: TGTGCCAGTAGTAATCCGGAAGGACAGGACAATCAGCCCCAGCATTTT
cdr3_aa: CASSNPEGQDNQPQHF

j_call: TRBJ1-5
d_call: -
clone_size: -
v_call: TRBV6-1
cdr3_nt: TGTGCCAGCAGATTACAGGGAGGCAATCAGCCCCAGCATTTT
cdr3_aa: CASRLQGGNQPQHF

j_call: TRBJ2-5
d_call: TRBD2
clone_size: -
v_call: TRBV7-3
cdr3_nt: TGTGCCAGCAGCTTAAACCCCACTGGCGGGGGGGCCGGGGGGCAAGAGACCCAGTACTTC
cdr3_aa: CASSLNPTGGGAGGQETQYF

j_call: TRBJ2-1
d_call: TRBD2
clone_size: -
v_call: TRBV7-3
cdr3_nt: TGTGCCAGCAGCTTAAACCCCCCGGGACTAGCGTTCAATGAGCAGTTCTTC
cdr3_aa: CASSLNPPGLAFNEQFF

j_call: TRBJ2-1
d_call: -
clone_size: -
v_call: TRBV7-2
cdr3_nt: TGTGCCAGCAGCGCAACGGGCCAGGGGAGTAATGAGCAGTTCTTC
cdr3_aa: CASSATGQGSNEQFF

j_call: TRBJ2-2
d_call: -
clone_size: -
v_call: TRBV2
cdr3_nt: TGTGCCACCCCCGGAGGGGGCTCCGGGGAGCTGTTTTTT
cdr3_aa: CATPGGGSGELFF

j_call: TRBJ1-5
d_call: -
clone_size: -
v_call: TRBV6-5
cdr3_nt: TGTGCCAGCGCTCTGGAGGGCAATCAGCCCCAGCATTTT
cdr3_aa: CASALEGNQPQHF

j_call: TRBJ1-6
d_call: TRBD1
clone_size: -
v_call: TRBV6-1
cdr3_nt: TGTGCCAGCAGTGAAAGGTGGGACAGAACTCATAATTCACCCCTCCACTTT
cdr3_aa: CASSERWDRTHNSPLHF

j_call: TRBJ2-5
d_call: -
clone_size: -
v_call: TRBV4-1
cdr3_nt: TGCGCCAGCAGCCAAGTTGTCCGAGAGACCCAGTACTTC
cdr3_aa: CASSQVVRETQYF

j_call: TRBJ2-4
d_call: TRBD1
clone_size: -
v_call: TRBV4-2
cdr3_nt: TGTGCCAGCAGCGATACGGACAGGGGAGAAAACATTCAGTACTTC
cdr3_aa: CASSDTDRGENIQYF

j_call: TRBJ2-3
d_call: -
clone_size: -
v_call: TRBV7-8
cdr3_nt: TGTGCCAGCAGCGCCTCAAGAGACTGGACAGATACGCAGTATTTT
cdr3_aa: CASSASRDWTDTQYF

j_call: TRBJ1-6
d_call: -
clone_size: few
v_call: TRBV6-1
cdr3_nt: TGTGCCAGCAGTGAAGCTGCAGGTACTAATTCACCCCTCCACTTT
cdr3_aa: CASSEAAGTNSPLHF

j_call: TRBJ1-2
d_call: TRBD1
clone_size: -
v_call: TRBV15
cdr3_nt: TGTGCCACCAGCCCTGGGGGACAGGGAACCCGATATGGCTACACCTTC
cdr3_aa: CATSPGGQGTRYGYTF

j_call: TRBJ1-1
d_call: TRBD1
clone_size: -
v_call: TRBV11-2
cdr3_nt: TGTGCCAGCAGCTCAACAGGGGGTCCGAACACTGAAGCTTTCTTT
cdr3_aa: CASSSTGGPNTEAFF

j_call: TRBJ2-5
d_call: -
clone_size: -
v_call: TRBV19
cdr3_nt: TGTGCCAGTATGGGGGGAGTCCAAGAGACCCAGTACTTC
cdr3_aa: CASMGGVQETQYF